The 12 T cell receptor beta chains below all came from one sample that was sequenced in a study of cytomegalovirus exposure and HLA in healthy donors. The PCR used 60 Vbeta and 13 Jbeta primers. Sequencing used immunoSEQ multiplex PCR; TCRdb keeps in-frame clones, though not all of them. The table records tens of thousands of clones, around 77% of them present only once. The material sequenced was PBMCs. Every receptor here comes from a man younger than 40 in good health and CMV-seronegative.

This rearrangement joins TRBV5-6 to TRBJ1-2; D possibly corresponds to TRBD1 (6 bases). Trimming took off 5 bases at V and 5 bases at J, with 10 bases between the two ends. CDR3 size: 12 residues. Germline V gene lookup returns CDR1 SGHDT and CDR2 YYEEEE. The CDR3 protein is CASRLQGYGYTF. In DNA form, the CDR3 reads TGTGCCAGCAGATTACAGGGATATGGCTACACCTTC.

V gene TRBV5-4 combines with J gene TRBJ1-2; D possibly corresponds to TRBD1 (6 bases). V was trimmed by 4 bases and J by 5 bases, leaving 12 bases between them. CDR3 length equals 13 residues. From germline, CDR1 is SGHNT and CDR2 YYREEE (reference sequence). CDR3 coding DNA: TGTGCCAGCAGCGATGGGGGGGCGTATGGCTACACCTTC. Its translation is CASSDGGAYGYTF.

The CDR3 is CASMIQNNEKLFF. The CDR3 nucleotides are TGTGCCAGCATGATACAGAACAATGAAAAACTGTTTTTT. This chain uses TRBV6-1 with TRBJ1-4; D ambiguous. V lost 7 bases to trimming and J lost 5 bases, with 11 bases between them. Germline V gene lookup returns CDR1 MNHNS and CDR2 SASEGT. The CDR3 is 13 amino acids.

The chain combines TRBV2 with TRBJ2-3, with 13 bases lining up with TRBD2. The J segment lost 1 base and the V segment lost 8 bases, leaving 9 bases of the junction unmatched. CDR1 and CDR2 (germline): SNHLY, FYNNEI. The CDR3 sequence is 17 residues long. The CDR3 coding sequence is TGTGCCAGCCCCGGGACTAGCGGGAAGAAGGGCACAGATACGCAGTATTTT. Translation gives CASPGTSGKKGTDTQYF.

This clone came up a few times. The rearrangement links TRBV5-4 to TRBJ1-1, with D unclear. The CDR3 runs to 14 residues. V lost 0 bases, J lost 1 base, and 7 bases lay in between. The V gene's germline CDR1 is SGHNT and CDR2 YYREEE (reference sequence). CDR3 nucleotide sequence: TGTGCCAGCAGCTTGGACAGTTGGAACACTGAAGCTTTCTTT. It encodes CASSLDSWNTEAFF.

This clone showed up just a few times. The rearrangement links TRBV5-1 to TRBJ1-2; D is possibly TRBD1 (5 bases). CDR3 length: 12 residues. The V gene lost 5 bases and the J gene lost 4 bases, with 9 bases spanning the gap. From germline, CDR1 is SGHRS and CDR2 YFSETQ. In DNA form, the CDR3 reads TGCGCCAGCAGTCCACAGGCCTATGGCTACACCTTC. Its protein is CASSPQAYGYTF.

This clone was found a few times. The chain is built from TRBV4-1 and TRBJ2-2; the D gene is possibly TRBD2 (6 bases). The V end was cut by 2 bases, the J end by 0 bases, with 10 bases between. In germline, CDR1 is MGHRA, CDR2 YSYEKL. This CDR3 has 16 residues. The CDR3 protein is CASSQRGSSNTGELFF. CDR3 nucleotide sequence: TGCGCCAGCAGCCAACGGGGGTCGTCGAACACCGGGGAGCTGTTTTTT.

This clone occurred a few times. The rearrangement uses TRBV4-2 and TRBJ1-2; D not certain. The CDR3 has 15 residues. Germline V gene sequence: CDR1 LGHNA, CDR2 YNFKEQ. Trimming shortened V by 1 base and J by 0 bases, and 9 bases separated the two germline ends. In DNA form, the CDR3 reads TGTGCCAGCAGCCAAGCAGAAGTCTCTAACTATGGCTACACCTTC. Its protein product is CASSQAEVSNYGYTF.

The chain carries TRBV15 and TRBJ1-2; D is unclear. This CDR3 has 15 amino acids. Trimming removed 0 bases at V and 2 bases at J, with 10 bases between. Germline assignment: CDR1 LNHNV and CDR2 YYDKDF (reference sequence). CDR3 protein: CATSRDYESNYGYTF. Written as DNA, the CDR3 is TGTGCCACCAGCAGAGATTACGAGTCGAACTATGGCTACACCTTC.

The CDR3 DNA sequence: TGCGCCAGCAGCCTGGGACAGAACACAGATACGCAGTATTTT. Its translation: CASSLGQNTDTQYF. The chain couples TRBV5-1 to TRBJ2-3; 7 bases fit TRBD1. This CDR3 has 14 amino acids. CDR1 is SGHRS and CDR2 is YFSETQ in the germline V gene. The V segment lost 4 bases and the J segment 2 bases; nucleotides outside the gene matches: 4.

The rearrangement joins TRBV14 to TRBJ1-1; D call uncertain. V gave up 4 bases and J gave up 0 bases, with 12 bases separating them. The germline V gene has CDR1 SGHDN and CDR2 FVKESK. The CDR3 covers 15 residues. This chain's CDR3 is CASSLDFGMNTEAFF. The CDR3 DNA is TGTGCCAGCAGCCTCGACTTTGGCATGAACACTGAAGCTTTCTTT.

The chain uses TRBV29-1 and TRBJ2-7, with a tentative D call TRBD2 (6 bases). The V end was cut by 1 base, the J end by 10 bases, with 17 bases between. Germline V gene data show CDR1 as SQVTM and CDR2 as ANQGSEA. The CDR3 covers 13 residues. This chain's CDR3 is CSVEGVGGNQQYF. CDR3 coding DNA: TGCAGCGTTGAAGGAGTTGGCGGGAACCAACAGTACTTC.